This T cell receptor beta chain was identified during a study of read filtering for tumor transcriptome and immune sequencing. This clonotype was counted once. Its antigen remains unknown. Study observations and caveats: The CD138-negative fraction was mixed bone marrow immune cells, not pure T cells. RNA-seq captured clonotypes less deeply and reliably than IR-seq. Dropping single-read clonotypes raised IR-seq and RNA-seq shared-clonotype correlation.

This library used roughly 400 ng RNA and molecular barcoded adaptors spanning alpha/delta and beta/gamma chains. Via MiXCR, TCRdb re-called the reads, giving one row per CDR3 protein. The sample holds around 130,000 distinct CDR3 sequences, over 10% seen once. Per germline, CDR1 SGHRS and CDR2 YFSETQ. The CDR3 contains 16 residues. Unmatched junction bases numbered 4, after V lost 0 bases and J lost 0 bases. This receptor was identified in a donor at least 40 years old with multiple myeloma. The chain links TRBV5-1 to TRBJ2-3, with 7 bases fitting TRBD2. Sequencing used a population of CD138-negative cells sorted from bone marrow. In DNA, the CDR3 is TGCGCCAGCAGCTTGGCGGGTAGCGGGAGCACAGATACGCAGTATTTT. The encoded protein is CASSLAGSGSTDTQYF.